This T cell receptor (beta chain) was sequenced during a study of T cell changes during pregnancy in multiple sclerosis. The protocol was immunoSEQ multiplex PCR, while the TCRdb copy is restricted to in-frame clones and leaves out a portion. The sample records 41,000 or so clones, more than 90% being singletons. The CDR3 runs 15 residues. Germline V CDR1 and CDR2: MGHDK, SYGVNS. V lost 5 bases and J 3 bases, leaving 17 bases between the germline ends. This receptor was obtained from a female donor with multiple sclerosis, enrolled in a pregnancy study. Sequencing used CD8+ T cells from peripheral blood mononuclear cells, obtained in the third trimester of pregnancy. The chain links TRBV25-1 to TRBJ2-7; D is unresolved. The CDR3 DNA reads as TGTGCCAGCAGTAACCCCGAAAGCCTCCGCTACGAGCAGTACTTC. It specifies CASSNPESLRYEQYF.